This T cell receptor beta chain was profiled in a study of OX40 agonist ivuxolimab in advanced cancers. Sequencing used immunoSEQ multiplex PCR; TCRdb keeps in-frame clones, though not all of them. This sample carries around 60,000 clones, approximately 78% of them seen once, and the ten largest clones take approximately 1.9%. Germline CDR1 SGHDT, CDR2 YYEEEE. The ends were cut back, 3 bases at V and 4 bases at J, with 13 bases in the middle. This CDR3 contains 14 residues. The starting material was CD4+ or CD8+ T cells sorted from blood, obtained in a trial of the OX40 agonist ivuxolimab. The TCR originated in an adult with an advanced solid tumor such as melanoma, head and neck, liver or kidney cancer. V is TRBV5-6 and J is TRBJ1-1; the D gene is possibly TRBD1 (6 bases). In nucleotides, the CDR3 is TGTGCCAGCAGCTCACAACGAGGGGGCACTGAAGCTTTCTTT. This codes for CASSSQRGGTEAFF.